This note documents a single T cell receptor (beta chain) sequence. This record belongs to a study of blood T cell repertoires in COVID-19. Across 20 to 25 US areas, participants ranged in age from 18 to 89 years. In the authors' methods: Estimates of nucleated cell counts were drawn from the amplification of reference gene primers. Profiling relied on immunoSEQ multiplex PCR, and the TCRdb table lists in-frame clones only, not all of them. V and J calls and clone size are copied from that table; D and trimming were computed from the DNA. Of 280,000 or so clones in the sample, over 75% were seen once. This CDR3 is 15 amino acids long. The ends were cut back, 1 base at V and 7 bases at J, with 16 bases in the middle. Germline CDR1 reads SGHVS; CDR2 reads FQNEAQ.

The material sequenced was PBMCs or T cells enriched from blood (not recorded which). This TCR was sampled from a man younger than 45 who had recovered from COVID-19. The V call is TRBV7-8, the J call TRBJ1-2; TRBD1 is a possible D gene (6 bases). The CDR3 DNA is TGTGCCAGCAGCTTAGAGATGAGGGGGAACGGTGGCTACACCTTC. Protein: CASSLEMRGNGGYTF.